This TCR beta chain was sequenced in a study of beta chain features in type 1 diabetes. At the level of the study: No patient-donor differences in age, gender, total cells or subset yield.

This CDR3 contains 13 residues. J was trimmed by 3 bases and V by 7 bases; bases with no gene match: 6. Germline-derived CDR1 and CDR2 are SQVTM and ANQGSEA. Study-wide results and caveats: Among all four CD4+ subsets, Type 1 diabetes patients had TCRB CDR3s that were moderately but significantly shorter. A cDNA-based sequencing approach could over-represent cells with high TCR expression.

The whole isolated RNA underwent reverse transcription, so sequencing captured expressed TCRB transcripts. The repertoire was sequenced with immunoSEQ multiplex PCR; TCRdb's copy has only in-frame clones and lacks some. Counted here are around 140,000 clones, roughly 10% occurring once; the ten biggest clones make up less than 0.85%. A remark on this clone: What it binds is unknown.

Donors contributed one heparinised blood draw apiece, averaging roughly 0.12 L. The chain has TRBV29-1 and TRBJ2-7; 10 bases are shared with TRBD1. This receptor was identified in a woman in her thirties or forties in good health. Sequencing was carried out using central memory CD4+ T cells from blood. The CDR3 coding sequence is TGCAGCGGAAGACAGGGGGCTGGCTACGAGCAGTACTTC. Amino acids: CSGRQGAGYEQYF.